This TCR beta chain was captured in a study of cytomegalovirus exposure and HLA in healthy donors. Findings of the study overall: Among the CMV-associated chains, three were confirmed in vitro as specific for CMV antigens.

About this clone: Its antigen is unidentified.

The study ran its PCR with 60 Vbeta and 13 Jbeta primers. Profiled with immunoSEQ multiplex PCR; TCRdb holds only in-frame clones, not every one. The table shows roughly 150,000 clones, with roughly 87% occurring only once. This TCR derives from a man aged 45-65 years in good health and CMV-seropositive. Sequencing was done on a sample of PBMCs.

As DNA, the CDR3 is TGTGCCAGCAGCTTAGGGACAGGTCCACAAGAGACCCAGTACTTC. Translating gives CASSLGTGPQETQYF. This chain uses TRBV11-1 with TRBJ2-5, with 7 bases matching TRBD1. This CDR3 is 15 amino acids long. V trimming: 1 base; J trimming: 2 bases; junction bases outside the gene matches: 4. Germline assignment: CDR1 SGHAT and CDR2 FQDESV (reference sequence).